The 24 T cell receptor beta chains reported below all come from one sample, sequenced in a study of control samples from healthy donors and cancer patients. Data came from immunoSEQ multiplex PCR; TCRdb stores just in-frame clones and leaves some out. The sample yields some 160,000 clones, roughly nine tenths seen once. Specimen: blood. The receptor source for this set is a woman under 40 in good health.

V is TRBV4-2 and J is TRBJ2-5; the D is unclear. The germline V and J ends were trimmed by 3 bases and 5 bases, with 10 bases remaining between them. Germline V gene lookup returns CDR1 LGHNA and CDR2 YNFKEQ. CDR3 length equals 13 residues. CDR3 protein: CASSHPYGETQYF. Written as DNA, the CDR3 is TGTGCCAGCAGCCACCCTTACGGGGAGACCCAGTACTTC.

The chain is built from TRBV14 and TRBJ2-7, with 9 bases matching TRBD2. Losses at the gene ends were 1 base for V and 4 bases for J; bases not matched to a gene: 8. There are 16 residues in the CDR3. Germline CDR1 and CDR2: SGHDN and FVKESK. The CDR3 here is CASSQVLAGVGYEQYF. The CDR3 coding sequence is TGTGCCAGCAGCCAAGTTTTAGCGGGAGTGGGTTACGAGCAGTACTTC. The entire variable domain, with the rest obtained from reference TRBV14 and TRBJ2-7, is as follows: EAGVTQFPSHSVIEKGQTVTLRCDPISGHDNLYWYRRVMGKEIKFLLHFVKESKQDESGMPNNRFLAERTGGTYSTLKVQPAELEDSGVYFCASSQVLAGVGYEQYFGPGTRLTVT.

Of note for this clone: Other DNA sequences within the sample encode an identical CDR3. The chain has TRBV7-3 and TRBJ2-3; D is perhaps TRBD2 (5 bases). Trimming stripped 1 base from V and 1 base from J, with 9 bases between. CDR1 and CDR2 from the germline V gene are SGHTA and FQGTGA. CDR3 length equals 15 residues. The CDR3 sequence is CASSLKVGGTDTQYF. DNA for the CDR3: TGTGCCAGCAGCTTAAAGGTCGGGGGCACAGATACGCAGTATTTT.

This clone was seen a handful of times. The chain carries TRBV9 and TRBJ2-5; D may be TRBD1 (5 bases). Germline CDR1 reads SGDLS; CDR2 reads YYNGEE. The ends were cut back, 4 bases at V and 4 bases at J, with 20 bases in the middle. The CDR3 loop spans 16 amino acids. The CDR3 DNA is TGTGCCAGCAGCAATTCATTGGGGCGCCCGACAGAGACCCAGTACTTC. Residues: CASSNSLGRPTETQYF.

V gene TRBV6-1 combines with J gene TRBJ2-1; either TRBD1 or TRBD2 may supply D (5 bases each). The CDR3 covers 17 residues. Germline V gene sequence: CDR1 MNHNS, CDR2 SASEGT. The germline V and J ends were trimmed by 4 bases and 9 bases, with 25 bases remaining between them. The CDR3 sequence is CASSALGTAYYASEQFF. CDR3 DNA sequence: TGTGCCAGCAGTGCCCTGGGGACCGCGTATTACGCTTCTGAGCAGTTCTTC.

This clone was observed once. This chain links TRBV7-8 with TRBJ2-3; 13 nucleotides line up with TRBD2. V gave up 3 bases and J gave up 5 bases; unmatched junction bases: 8. CDR1 and CDR2 (germline): SGHVS, FQNEAQ. This CDR3 is 17 amino acids long. In DNA, the CDR3 is TGTGCCAGCAGCTTCGGACTAGCGGGAGAGGGGGGAGATACGCAGTATTTT. Translated: CASSFGLAGEGGDTQYF.

The genes are TRBV20-1 and TRBJ1-4; D is ambiguous. Germline assignment: CDR1 DFQATT and CDR2 SNEGSKA (reference sequence). V lost 6 bases and J lost 10, with 12 bases in between. The CDR3 runs 11 residues. The CDR3 sequence: CSAWDDGKLFF. The CDR3 coding sequence is TGCAGTGCGTGGGATGACGGAAAACTGTTTTTT.

Concerning this clone: One end of the junction is discordant with germline, which a read error may explain. The chain couples TRBV11-2 to TRBJ2-7; D possibly corresponds to TRBD2 (6 bases). CDR3 length equals 14 residues. Germline V lookup: CDR1 SGHAT, CDR2 FQNNGV. The CDR3 spells CASSSRDFSHEQYF. CDR3 DNA: TGTGCCAGCAGCTCCCGGGACTTCTCCCACGAGCAGTACTTC.

The rearrangement uses TRBV9 and TRBJ2-3, with 8 bases that match TRBD2. This CDR3 is 16 amino acids long. The ends lost 0 bases at V and 6 bases at J; junction bases unmatched: 9. Germline lookup yields CDR1 SGDLS and CDR2 YYNGEE. The CDR3 loop reads CASSVVVSGARDTQYF. CDR3 in DNA: TGTGCCAGCAGCGTAGTTGTTAGCGGGGCCAGGGATACGCAGTATTTT.

The chain has TRBV19 and TRBJ1-4, with 8 bases lining up with TRBD1. J was trimmed by 2 bases and V by 4 bases; bases with no gene match: 3. The V gene's germline CDR1 is LNHDA and CDR2 SQIVND (reference sequence). The CDR3 runs to 15 residues. The CDR3 region is CASSTGGATNEKLFF. DNA of the CDR3: TGTGCCAGTAGTACAGGGGGCGCGACTAATGAAAAACTGTTTTTT.

The genes are TRBV4-3 and TRBJ2-7; D unresolved. The CDR3 is made up of 15 amino acids. Germline V gene sequence: CDR1 LGHNA, CDR2 YSLEER. Trimming took off 0 bases at V and 2 bases at J, with 11 bases between the two ends. This CDR3 is CASSQDFITAYEQYF. The CDR3 nucleotides read TGCGCCAGCAGCCAAGATTTCATTACAGCCTACGAGCAGTACTTC.

V is TRBV7-9 and J is TRBJ2-5; 13 bases match TRBD2. CDR3 length: 16 amino acids. V lost 6 bases, J lost 0 bases, and 4 bases stayed unmatched. Germline values: CDR1 SEHNR, CDR2 FQNEAQ (reference sequence). In DNA form, the CDR3 reads TGTGCCAGCAGTTCTGGACTAGCGGGAGACCAAGAGACCCAGTACTTC. It encodes CASSSGLAGDQETQYF.

This sequence joins TRBV29-1 and TRBJ1-1; 8 bases agree with TRBD1. After removal of 7 bases from V and 4 bases from J, the junction contained 11 bases not matched to a gene. The CDR3 has 14 residues. CDR1 SQVTM and CDR2 ANQGSEA come from the germline V gene. The chain's CDR3 is CSAQMTGESTEAFF. The DNA for the CDR3 is TGCAGCGCCCAAATGACAGGGGAGAGCACTGAAGCTTTCTTT.

J is TRBJ1-1 and V is TRBV5-1; TRBD1 matches at 7 bases. This CDR3 has 15 amino acids. Germline V gene lookup returns CDR1 SGHRS and CDR2 YFSETQ. Trimming at V came to 4 bases and at J to 0 bases, leaving 6 bases not matched to a gene. CDR3 nucleotides: TGCGCCAGCAGCCCCACGGGACAGATGAACACTGAAGCTTTCTTT. This codes for CASSPTGQMNTEAFF.

CDR3 bases: TGTGCCAGCAGCTTTACAGGGGCTCCTGGAAACACCATATATTTT. Translated: CASSFTGAPGNTIYF. V and J are TRBV9 and TRBJ1-3; TRBD1 agrees at 7 bases. This CDR3 contains 15 residues. Germline V gives CDR1 SGDLS, CDR2 YYNGEE. J lost 2 bases, V lost 4 bases, and 6 bases had no gene match.

The J gene is TRBJ1-2, the V gene TRBV15; D gene ambiguous. The CDR3 sequence is 14 residues long. Germline-derived CDR1 and CDR2 are LNHNV and YYDKDF (reference sequence). The V end lost 0 bases, the J end lost 0 bases, and 5 bases lay between the germline ends. CDR3 loop: CATSRDSANYGYTF. The CDR3 region has the DNA TGTGCCACCAGCAGAGACAGTGCTAACTATGGCTACACCTTC.

The CDR3 is CASTPDSVNTEAFF. As DNA, the CDR3 is TGTGCCAGCACCCCGGACAGCGTTAACACTGAAGCTTTCTTT. The chain has TRBV27 and TRBJ1-1, with a tentative D call TRBD1 (6 bases). The V and J ends lost 7 bases and 2 bases respectively, with 14 bases between them. The germline CDR1 and CDR2 sequences are MNHEY and SMNVEV (reference sequence). This CDR3 has 14 residues.

The CDR3 DNA sequence: TGTGCCAGCAGAAGACTAGCGGGGAGCACAGATACGCAGTATTTT. It codes for CASRRLAGSTDTQYF. The chain employs TRBV6-5 and TRBJ2-3; 11 bases map to TRBD2. The CDR3 contains 15 residues. V trimming: 6 bases; J trimming: 0 bases; junction bases outside the gene matches: 2. Germline V gives CDR1 MNHEY, CDR2 SVGAGI.

This chain uses TRBV6-5 with TRBJ1-2; D gene ambiguous. The germline V gene has CDR1 MNHEY and CDR2 SVGAGI. This CDR3 spans 13 amino acids. V shed 5 bases and J shed 3 bases, with 10 bases lying between them. DNA for the CDR3: TGTGCCAGCAGTATAGGGTGGGACTATGGCTACACCTTC. Protein product: CASSIGWDYGYTF.

This rearrangement joins TRBV5-1 to TRBJ1-1; no definite D call. This CDR3 has 14 amino acids. Germline assignment: CDR1 SGHRS and CDR2 YFSETQ. V lost 0 bases and J 5 bases, leaving 11 bases between the germline ends. The CDR3 here is CASSLEAAGTEAFF. Here the CDR3 DNA reads TGCGCCAGCAGCTTGGAGGCAGCGGGGACTGAAGCTTTCTTT.

The rearrangement links TRBV6-1 to TRBJ2-7; D is unclear. V shed 1 base and J shed 1 base, with 11 bases lying between them. Germline V lookup: CDR1 MNHNS, CDR2 SASEGT. The CDR3 is 15 residues long. The CDR3 is CASSEDIGWSYEQYF. The DNA of the CDR3 is TGTGCCAGCAGTGAAGACATAGGTTGGTCCTACGAGCAGTACTTC.

V gene TRBV2 combines with J gene TRBJ1-2; D gene uncertain. The CDR3 has 13 residues. The germline CDR1 and CDR2 sequences are SNHLY and FYNNEI. V lost 6 bases and J 8 bases, leaving 16 bases between the germline ends. Here the CDR3 reads CASSPGPSGGYTF. The CDR3 DNA sequence: TGTGCCAGCAGCCCGGGTCCCTCCGGAGGCTACACCTTC. The full variable domain, with the rest looked up from reference TRBV2 and TRBJ1-2, is EPEVTQTPSHQVTQMGQEVILRCVPISNHLYFYWYRQILGQKVEFLVSFYNNEISEKSEIFDDQFSVERPDGSNFTLKIRSTKLEDSAMYFCASSPGPSGGYTFGSGTRLTVV.

The chain recombines TRBV11-2 with TRBJ1-1; possibly TRBD1 for D (6 bases). The V gene lost 2 bases and the J gene lost 1 base, with 20 bases spanning the gap. This CDR3 has 18 residues. CDR1 and CDR2 from the germline V gene are SGHAT and FQNNGV. In nucleotides, the CDR3 is TGTGCCAGCAGCTTACCCCTAGACAGGTATTTGCAGAACACTGAAGCTTTCTTT. It encodes CASSLPLDRYLQNTEAFF.

The chain joins TRBV28 to TRBJ2-2; D unclear. The ends were cut back, 7 bases at V and 6 bases at J, with 15 bases in the middle. The CDR3 is 14 amino acids. From germline, CDR1 is MDHEN and CDR2 SYDVKM. CDR3 protein: CASKGPSVAGELFF. The CDR3 DNA reads TGTGCCAGCAAAGGCCCCTCTGTGGCCGGGGAGCTGTTTTTT.